This TCR beta chain was recovered during a study of blood T cell repertoires in COVID-19. It was during active infection that Seattle patients were enrolled and then longitudinally followed. Germline values: CDR1 KGHDR, CDR2 SFDVKD. V lost 3 bases, J lost 5 bases, and 10 bases lay in between. The CDR3 is 14 amino acids. Profiled with immunoSEQ multiplex PCR; TCRdb holds only in-frame clones, not every one. The data show more than 200,000 clones, with about 88% seen just once and roughly 5% held by the top ten. Points on this clone: Other nucleotide sequences from this sample produce the same CDR3.

The sequence was collected from a woman aged 60-75 years with COVID-19, enrolled during active disease. The gene calls are TRBV24-1 and TRBJ1-5, with D possibly being TRBD1 (5 bases). Material: peripheral blood. CDR3 sequence (DNA): TGTGCCACCAGTGATGGTCAGGGCTATCAGCCCCAGCATTTT. Amino acid sequence: CATSDGQGYQPQHF.